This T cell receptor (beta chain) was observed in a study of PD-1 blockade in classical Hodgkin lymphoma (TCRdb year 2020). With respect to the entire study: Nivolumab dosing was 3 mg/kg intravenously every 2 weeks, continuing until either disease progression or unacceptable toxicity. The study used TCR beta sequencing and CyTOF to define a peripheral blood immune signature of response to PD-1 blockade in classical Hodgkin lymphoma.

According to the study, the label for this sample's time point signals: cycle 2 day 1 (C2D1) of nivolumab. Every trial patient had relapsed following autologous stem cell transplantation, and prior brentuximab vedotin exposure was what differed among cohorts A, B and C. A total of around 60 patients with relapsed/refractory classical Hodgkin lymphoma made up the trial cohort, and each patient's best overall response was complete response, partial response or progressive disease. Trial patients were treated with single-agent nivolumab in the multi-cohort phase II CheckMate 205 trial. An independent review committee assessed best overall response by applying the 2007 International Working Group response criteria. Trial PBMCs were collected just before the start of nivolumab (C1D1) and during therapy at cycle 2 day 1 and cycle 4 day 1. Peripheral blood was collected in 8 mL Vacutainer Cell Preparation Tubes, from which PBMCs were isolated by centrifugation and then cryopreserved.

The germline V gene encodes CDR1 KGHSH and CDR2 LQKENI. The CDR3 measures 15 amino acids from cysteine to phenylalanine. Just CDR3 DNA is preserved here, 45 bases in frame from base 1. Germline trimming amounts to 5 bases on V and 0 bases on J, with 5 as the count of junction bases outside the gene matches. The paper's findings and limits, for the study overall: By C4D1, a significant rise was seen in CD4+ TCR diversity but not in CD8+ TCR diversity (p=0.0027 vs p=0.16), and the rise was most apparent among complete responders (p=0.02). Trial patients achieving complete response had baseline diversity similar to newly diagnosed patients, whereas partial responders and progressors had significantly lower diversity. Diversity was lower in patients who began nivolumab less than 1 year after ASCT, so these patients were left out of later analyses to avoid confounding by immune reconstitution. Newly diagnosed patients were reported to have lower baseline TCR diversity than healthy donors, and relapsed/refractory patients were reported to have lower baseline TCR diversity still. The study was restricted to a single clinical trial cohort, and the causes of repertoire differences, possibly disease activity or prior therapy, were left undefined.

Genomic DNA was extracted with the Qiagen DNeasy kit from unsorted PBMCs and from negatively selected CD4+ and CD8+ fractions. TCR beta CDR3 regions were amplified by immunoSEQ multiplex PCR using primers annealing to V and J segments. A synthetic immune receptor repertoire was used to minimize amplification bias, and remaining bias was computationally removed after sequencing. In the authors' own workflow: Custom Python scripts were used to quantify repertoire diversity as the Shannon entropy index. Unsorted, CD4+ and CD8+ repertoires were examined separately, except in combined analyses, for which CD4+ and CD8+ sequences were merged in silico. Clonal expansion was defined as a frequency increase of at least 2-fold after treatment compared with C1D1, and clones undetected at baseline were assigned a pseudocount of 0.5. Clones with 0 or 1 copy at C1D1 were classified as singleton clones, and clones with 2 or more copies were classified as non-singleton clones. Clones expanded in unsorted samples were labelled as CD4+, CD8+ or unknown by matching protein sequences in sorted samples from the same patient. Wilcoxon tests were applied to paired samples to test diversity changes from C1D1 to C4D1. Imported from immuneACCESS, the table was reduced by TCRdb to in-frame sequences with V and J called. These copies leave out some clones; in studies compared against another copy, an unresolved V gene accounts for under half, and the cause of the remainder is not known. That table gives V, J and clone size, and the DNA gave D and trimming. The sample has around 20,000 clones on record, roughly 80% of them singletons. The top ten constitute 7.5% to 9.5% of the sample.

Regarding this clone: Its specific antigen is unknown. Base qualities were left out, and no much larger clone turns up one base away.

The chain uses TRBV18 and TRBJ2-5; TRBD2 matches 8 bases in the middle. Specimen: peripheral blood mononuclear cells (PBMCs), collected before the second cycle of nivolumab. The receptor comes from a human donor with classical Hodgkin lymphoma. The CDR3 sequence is CASSWTSSYQETQYF. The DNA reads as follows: TGTGCCAGCTCATGGACTAGCTCCTACCAAGAGACCCAGTACTTC.